This TCR beta chain was identified in a study of cytomegalovirus exposure and HLA in healthy donors. Trimming removed 5 bases from V and 3 bases from J; junction bases left unmatched: 6. The CDR3 has 15 residues. Looked up from germline, CDR1 is SGHAT and CDR2 is FQDESV (reference sequence). Primers for the PCR totalled 60 Vbeta and 13 Jbeta. Libraries were prepared by immunoSEQ multiplex PCR; TCRdb keeps only in-frame clonotypes and omits some of them. The table includes fewer than 110,000 clones, around 80% detected once. The V and J genes are TRBV11-1 and TRBJ1-4, with 7 bases matching TRBD1. The sequenced sample consisted of PBMCs. The clonotype was recovered from a man between 25 and 39 years old in good health and CMV-seropositive. CDR3 in amino acids: CASSLGTAANEKLFF. The CDR3 DNA reads as TGTGCCAGCAGCCTAGGGACAGCGGCTAATGAAAAACTGTTTTTT.